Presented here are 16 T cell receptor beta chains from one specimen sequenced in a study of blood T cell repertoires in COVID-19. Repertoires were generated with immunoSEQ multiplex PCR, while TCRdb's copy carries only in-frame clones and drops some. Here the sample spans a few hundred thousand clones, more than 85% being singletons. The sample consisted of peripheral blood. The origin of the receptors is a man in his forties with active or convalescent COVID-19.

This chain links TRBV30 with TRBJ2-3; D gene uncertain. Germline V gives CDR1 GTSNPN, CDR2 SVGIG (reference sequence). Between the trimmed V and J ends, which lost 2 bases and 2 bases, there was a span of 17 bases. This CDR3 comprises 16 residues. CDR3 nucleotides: TGTGCCTGGAGTCGTGACATAAATTCCCTCACAGATACGCAGTATTTT. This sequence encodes CAWSRDINSLTDTQYF.

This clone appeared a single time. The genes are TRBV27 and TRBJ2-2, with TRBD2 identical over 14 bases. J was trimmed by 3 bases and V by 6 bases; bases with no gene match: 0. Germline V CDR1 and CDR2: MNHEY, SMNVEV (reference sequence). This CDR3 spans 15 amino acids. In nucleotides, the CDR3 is TGTGCCAGCAGGGGACTAGCGGGGGACACCGGGGAGCTGTTTTTT. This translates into CASRGLAGDTGELFF.

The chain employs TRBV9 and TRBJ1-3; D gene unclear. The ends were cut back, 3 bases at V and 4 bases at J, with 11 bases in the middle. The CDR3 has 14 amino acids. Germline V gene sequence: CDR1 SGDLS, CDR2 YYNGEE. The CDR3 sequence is CASSAARRGNTIYF. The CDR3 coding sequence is TGTGCCAGCAGCGCTGCCCGTCGGGGAAACACCATATATTTT.

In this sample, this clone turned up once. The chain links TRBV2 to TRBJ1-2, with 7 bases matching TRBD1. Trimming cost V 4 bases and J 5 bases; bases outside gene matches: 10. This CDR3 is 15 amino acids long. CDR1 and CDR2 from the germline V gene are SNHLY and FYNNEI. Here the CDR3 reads CASSVNTRQGYGYTF. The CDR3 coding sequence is TGTGCCAGCAGTGTTAATACCAGACAGGGATATGGCTACACCTTC.

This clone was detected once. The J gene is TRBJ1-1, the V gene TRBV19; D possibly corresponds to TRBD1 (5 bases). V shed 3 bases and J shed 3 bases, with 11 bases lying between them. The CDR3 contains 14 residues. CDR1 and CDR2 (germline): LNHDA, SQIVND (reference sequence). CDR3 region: CASSMGQLYTEAFF. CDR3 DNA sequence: TGTGCCAGTAGTATGGGGCAGCTATACACTGAAGCTTTCTTT.

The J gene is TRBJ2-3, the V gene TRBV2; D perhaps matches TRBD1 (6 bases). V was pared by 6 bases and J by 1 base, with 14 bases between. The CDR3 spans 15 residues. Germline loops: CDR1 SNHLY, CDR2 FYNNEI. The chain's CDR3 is CASSPQGGRTDTQYF. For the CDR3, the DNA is TGTGCCAGCAGCCCTCAAGGGGGTCGCACAGATACGCAGTATTTT.

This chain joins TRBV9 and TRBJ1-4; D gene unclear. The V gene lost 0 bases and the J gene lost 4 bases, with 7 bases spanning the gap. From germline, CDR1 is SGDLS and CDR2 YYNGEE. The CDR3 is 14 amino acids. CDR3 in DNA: TGTGCCAGCAGCGTAGCTCTAAGTAATGAAAAACTGTTTTTT. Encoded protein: CASSVALSNEKLFF.

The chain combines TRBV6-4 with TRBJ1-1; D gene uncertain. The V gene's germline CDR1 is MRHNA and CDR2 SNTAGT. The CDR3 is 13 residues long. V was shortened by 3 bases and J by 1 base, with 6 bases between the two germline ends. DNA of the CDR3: TGTGCCAGCAGTGAATACGGGAACACTGAAGCTTTCTTT. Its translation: CASSEYGNTEAFF.

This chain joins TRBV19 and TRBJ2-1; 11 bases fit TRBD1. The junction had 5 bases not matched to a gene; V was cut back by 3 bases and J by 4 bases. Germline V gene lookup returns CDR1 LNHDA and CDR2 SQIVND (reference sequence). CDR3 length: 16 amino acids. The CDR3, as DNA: TGTGCCAGTAGTATTTGGGGACAGGGGGTGTACAATGAGCAGTTCTTC. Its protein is CASSIWGQGVYNEQFF.

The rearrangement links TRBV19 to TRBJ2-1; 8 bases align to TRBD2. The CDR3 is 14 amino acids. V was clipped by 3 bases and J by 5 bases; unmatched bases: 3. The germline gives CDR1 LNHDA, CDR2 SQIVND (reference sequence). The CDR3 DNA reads TGTGCCAGTAGTATCGGTAGCGGGGACAATGAGCAGTTCTTC. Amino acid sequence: CASSIGSGDNEQFF.

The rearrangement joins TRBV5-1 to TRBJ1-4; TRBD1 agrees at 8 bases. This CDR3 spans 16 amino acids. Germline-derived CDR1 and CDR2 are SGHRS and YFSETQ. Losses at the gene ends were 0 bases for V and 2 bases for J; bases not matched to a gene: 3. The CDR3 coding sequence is TGCGCCAGCAGCTTGGGACAGGGGCTTACTAATGAAAAACTGTTTTTT. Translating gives CASSLGQGLTNEKLFF.

In nucleotides, the CDR3 is TGCGCCAGCAGCCGGTCCGGGACAGGGTCTGAAAAACTGTTTTTT. It is translated as CASSRSGTGSEKLFF. This rearrangement joins TRBV5-1 to TRBJ1-4; TRBD1 agrees at 9 bases. CDR1 SGHRS and CDR2 YFSETQ come from the germline V gene. This CDR3 contains 15 residues. Unmatched junction bases numbered 8, after V lost 4 bases and J lost 7 bases.

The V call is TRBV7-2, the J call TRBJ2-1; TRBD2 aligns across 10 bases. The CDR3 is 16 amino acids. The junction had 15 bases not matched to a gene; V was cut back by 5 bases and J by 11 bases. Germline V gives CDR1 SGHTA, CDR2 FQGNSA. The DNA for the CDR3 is TGTGCCAGCAGCCCCCAAGGGGTAGCGGGAGGTCAAAAGCAGTTCTTC. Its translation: CASSPQGVAGGQKQFF.

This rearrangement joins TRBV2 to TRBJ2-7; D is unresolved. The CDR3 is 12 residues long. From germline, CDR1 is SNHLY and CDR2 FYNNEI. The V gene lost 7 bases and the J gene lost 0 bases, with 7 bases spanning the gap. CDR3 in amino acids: CASMAVSYEQYF. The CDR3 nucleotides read TGTGCCAGCATGGCGGTCTCCTACGAGCAGTACTTC.

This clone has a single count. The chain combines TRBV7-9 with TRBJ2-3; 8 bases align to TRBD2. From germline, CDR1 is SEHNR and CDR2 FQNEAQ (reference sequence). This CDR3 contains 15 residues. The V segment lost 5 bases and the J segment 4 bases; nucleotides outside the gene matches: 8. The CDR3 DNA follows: TGTGCCAGCAGCGCTGTGGTAGCGGGACCAGATACGCAGTATTTT. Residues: CASSAVVAGPDTQYF. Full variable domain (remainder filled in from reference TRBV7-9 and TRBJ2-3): DTGVSQNPRHKITKRGQNVTFRCDPISEHNRLYWYRQTLGQGPEFLTYFQNEAQLEKSRLLSDRFSAERPKGSFSTLEIQRTEQGDSAMYLCASSAVVAGPDTQYFGPGTRLTVL.

The CDR3 loop is CASNYGDRATDGYTF. Here the CDR3 DNA reads TGTGCCAGCAACTATGGGGACAGGGCCACAGATGGCTACACCTTC. V and J are TRBV7-9 and TRBJ1-2; 9 bases are shared with TRBD1. The CDR3 contains 15 residues. V shed 7 bases, J shed 6 bases, and the junction held 12 bases outside the gene matches. CDR1 and CDR2 (germline): SEHNR, FQNEAQ (reference sequence).